This entry features one T cell receptor beta chain sequence. This CDR3 comprises 16 residues. Germline V gene lookup returns CDR1 LGHNA and CDR2 YSLEER. Trimming cost V 0 bases and J 6 bases; bases outside gene matches: 8. It was with random hexamers that roughly 0.45 to 1 ug RNA was reverse transcribed. Each CDR3 protein is one row after TCRdb ran MiXCR on the immunoSEQ multiplex PCR reads. There are hundreds of thousands of distinct CDR3 sequences in the sample; 85% occur only once, and around 0.21% lies in the top ten. The data belong to a study of CD8 T cells in Susac syndrome. V usage is TRBV4-3 and J usage is TRBJ2-1; TRBD1 agrees at 7 bases. Material: CD8+ T cells from PBMCs. The clonotype was recovered from a human donor with multiple sclerosis. The CDR3 nucleotides are TGCGCCAGCAGCCAAGATGGAACAGGGGCGTTCAATGAGCAGTTCTTC. This codes for CASSQDGTGAFNEQFF.